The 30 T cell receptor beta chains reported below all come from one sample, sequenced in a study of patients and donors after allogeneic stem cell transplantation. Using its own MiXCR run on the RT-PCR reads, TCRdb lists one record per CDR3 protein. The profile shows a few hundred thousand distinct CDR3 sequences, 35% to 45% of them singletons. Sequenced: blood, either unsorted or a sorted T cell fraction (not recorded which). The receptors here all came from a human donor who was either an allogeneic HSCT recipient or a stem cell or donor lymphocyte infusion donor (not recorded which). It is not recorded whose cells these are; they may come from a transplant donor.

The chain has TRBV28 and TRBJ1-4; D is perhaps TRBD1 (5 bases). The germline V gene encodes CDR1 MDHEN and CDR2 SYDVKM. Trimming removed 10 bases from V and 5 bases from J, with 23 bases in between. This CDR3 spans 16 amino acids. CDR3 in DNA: TGTGCCACCACCGCGAACGCCCCAGGGATCAATGAAAAACTGTTTTTT. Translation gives CATTANAPGINEKLFF.

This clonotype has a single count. This CDR3 reads CASSRVTGGFHEQYF. As DNA, the CDR3 is TGTGCCAGCTCACGAGTAACAGGGGGTTTCCACGAGCAGTACTTC. The chain has TRBV18 and TRBJ2-7; 8 nucleotides line up with TRBD1. Trimming at V came to 4 bases and at J to 5 bases, leaving 10 bases not matched to a gene. CDR3 length: 15 amino acids. Per the germline V gene, CDR1 is KGHSH and CDR2 is LQKENI. The complete variable domain, with remaining parts taken from reference TRBV18 and TRBJ2-7, reads NAGVMQNPRHLVRRRGQEARLRCSPMKGHSHVYWYRQLPEEGLKFMVYLQKENIIDESGMPKERFSAEFPKEGPSILRIQQVVRGDSAAYFCASSRVTGGFHEQYFGPGTRLTVT.

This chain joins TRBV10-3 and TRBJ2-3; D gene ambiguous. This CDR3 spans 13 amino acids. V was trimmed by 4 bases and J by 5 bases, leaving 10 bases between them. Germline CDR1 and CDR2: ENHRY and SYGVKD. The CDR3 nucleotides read TGTGCCATCAGTGTGGAGTACATAGATACGCAGTATTTT. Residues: CAISVEYIDTQYF.

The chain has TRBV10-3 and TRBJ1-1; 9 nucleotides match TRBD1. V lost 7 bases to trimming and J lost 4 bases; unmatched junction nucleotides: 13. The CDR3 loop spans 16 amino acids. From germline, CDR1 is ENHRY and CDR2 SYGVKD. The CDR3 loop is CAITPRTGVSATEAFF. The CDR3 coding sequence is TGTGCCATCACCCCTCGGACAGGGGTTTCTGCCACTGAAGCTTTCTTT.

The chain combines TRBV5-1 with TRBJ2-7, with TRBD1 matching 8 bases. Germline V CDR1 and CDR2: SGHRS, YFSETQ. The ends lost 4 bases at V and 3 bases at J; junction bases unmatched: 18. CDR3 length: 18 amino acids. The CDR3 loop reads CASSPALGRGRRVYEQYF. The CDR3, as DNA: TGCGCCAGCAGCCCCGCGCTGGGCAGGGGGCGAAGGGTCTACGAGCAGTACTTC.

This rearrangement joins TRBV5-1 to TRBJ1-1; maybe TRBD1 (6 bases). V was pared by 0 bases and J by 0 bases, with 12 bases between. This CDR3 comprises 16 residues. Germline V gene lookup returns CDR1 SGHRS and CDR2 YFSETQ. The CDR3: CASSLVGAGLNTEAFF. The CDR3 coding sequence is TGCGCCAGCAGCTTGGTGGGGGCAGGCTTGAACACTGAAGCTTTCTTT.

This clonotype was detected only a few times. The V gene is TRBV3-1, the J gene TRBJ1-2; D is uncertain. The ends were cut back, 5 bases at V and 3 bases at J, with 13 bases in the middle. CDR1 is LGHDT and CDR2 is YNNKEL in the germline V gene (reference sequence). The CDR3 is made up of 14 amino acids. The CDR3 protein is CASSSPDGYYGYTF. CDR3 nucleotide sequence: TGTGCCAGCAGCTCACCGGACGGGTACTATGGCTACACCTTC.

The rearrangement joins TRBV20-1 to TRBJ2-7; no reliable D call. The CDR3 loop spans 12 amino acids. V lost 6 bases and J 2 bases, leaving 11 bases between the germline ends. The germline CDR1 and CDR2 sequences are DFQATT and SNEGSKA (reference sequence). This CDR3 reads CSAPDGTYEQYF. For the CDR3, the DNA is TGCAGTGCGCCGGACGGAACCTACGAGCAGTACTTC.

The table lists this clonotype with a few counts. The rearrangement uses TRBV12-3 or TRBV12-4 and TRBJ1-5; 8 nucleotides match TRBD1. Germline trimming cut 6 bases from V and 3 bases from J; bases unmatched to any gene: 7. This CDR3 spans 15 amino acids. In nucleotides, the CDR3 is TGTGCCAGCAGCGATCGACAGGGGCACAATCAGCCCCAGCATTTT. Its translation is CASSDRQGHNQPQHF.

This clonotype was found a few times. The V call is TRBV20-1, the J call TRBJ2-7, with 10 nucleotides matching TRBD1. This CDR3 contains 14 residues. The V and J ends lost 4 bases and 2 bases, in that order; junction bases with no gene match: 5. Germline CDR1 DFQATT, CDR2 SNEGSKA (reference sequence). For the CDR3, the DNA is TGCAGTGCTAACAACGACAGGGGGCCCTACGAGCAGTACTTC. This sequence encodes CSANNDRGPYEQYF.

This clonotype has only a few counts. CDR3 sequence reads: CASSPQGTSNQPQHF. The CDR3 DNA sequence: TGTGCCAGCAGCCCTCAGGGGACTAGCAATCAGCCCCAGCATTTT. The chain carries TRBV12-3 or TRBV12-4 and TRBJ1-5, with D perhaps matching TRBD1 (6 bases). The CDR3 contains 15 residues. Trimming cost V 6 bases and J 0 bases, with 12 bases left between them.

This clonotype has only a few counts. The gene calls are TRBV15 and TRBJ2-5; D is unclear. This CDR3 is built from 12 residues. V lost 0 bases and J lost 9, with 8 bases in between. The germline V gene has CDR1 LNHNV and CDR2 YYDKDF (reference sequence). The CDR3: CATSRDFAAQYF. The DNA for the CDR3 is TGTGCCACCAGCAGAGATTTCGCGGCCCAGTACTTC.

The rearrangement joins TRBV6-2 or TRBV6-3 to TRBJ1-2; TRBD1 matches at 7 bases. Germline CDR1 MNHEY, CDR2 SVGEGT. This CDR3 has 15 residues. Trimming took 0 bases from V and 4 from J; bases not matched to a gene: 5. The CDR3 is CASSYSTGFSYGYTF. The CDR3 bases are TGTGCCAGCAGTTACTCGACAGGGTTTTCCTATGGCTACACCTTC.

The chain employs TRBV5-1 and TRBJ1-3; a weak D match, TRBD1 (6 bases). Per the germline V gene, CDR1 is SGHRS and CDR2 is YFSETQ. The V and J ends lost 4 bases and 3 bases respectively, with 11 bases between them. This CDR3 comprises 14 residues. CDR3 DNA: TGCGCCAGCAGCCCGGGGACAATTGGAAACACCATATATTTT. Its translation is CASSPGTIGNTIYF.

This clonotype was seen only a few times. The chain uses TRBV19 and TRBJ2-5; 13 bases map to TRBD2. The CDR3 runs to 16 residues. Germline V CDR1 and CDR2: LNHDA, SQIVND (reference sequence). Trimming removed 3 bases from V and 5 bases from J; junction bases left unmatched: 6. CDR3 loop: CASSIRTSGGRETQYF. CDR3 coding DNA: TGTGCCAGTAGTATTAGGACTAGCGGGGGCCGCGAGACCCAGTACTTC. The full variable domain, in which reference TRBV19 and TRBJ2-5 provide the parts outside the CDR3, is DGGITQSPKYLFRKEGQNVTLSCEQNLNHDAMYWYRQDPGQGLRLIYYSQIVNDFQKGDIAEGYSVSREKKESFPLTVTSAQKNPTAFYLCASSIRTSGGRETQYFGPGTRLLVL.

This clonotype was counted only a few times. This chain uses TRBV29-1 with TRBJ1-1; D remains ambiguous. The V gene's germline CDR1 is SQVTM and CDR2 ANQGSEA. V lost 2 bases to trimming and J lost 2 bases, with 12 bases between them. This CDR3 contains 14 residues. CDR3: CSVEIPDLNTEAFF. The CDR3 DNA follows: TGCAGCGTTGAAATCCCAGACTTAAACACTGAAGCTTTCTTT. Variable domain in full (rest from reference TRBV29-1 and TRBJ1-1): SAVISQKPSRDICQRGTSLTIQCQVDSQVTMMFWYRQQPGQSLTLIATANQGSEATYESGFVIDKFPISRPNLTFSTLTVSNMSPEDSSIYLCSVEIPDLNTEAFFGQGTRLTVV.

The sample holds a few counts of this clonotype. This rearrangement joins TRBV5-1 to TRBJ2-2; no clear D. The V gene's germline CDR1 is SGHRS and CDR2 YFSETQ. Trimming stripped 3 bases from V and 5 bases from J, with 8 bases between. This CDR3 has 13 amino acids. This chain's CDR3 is CASSYTDTGELFF. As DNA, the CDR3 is TGCGCCAGCAGCTATACAGATACCGGGGAGCTGTTTTTT. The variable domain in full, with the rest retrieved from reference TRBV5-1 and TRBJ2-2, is KAGVTQTPRYLIKTRGQQVTLSCSPISGHRSVSWYQQTPGQGLQFLFEYFSETQRNKGNFPGRFSGRQFSNSRSEMNVSTLELGDSALYLCASSYTDTGELFFGEGSRLTVL.

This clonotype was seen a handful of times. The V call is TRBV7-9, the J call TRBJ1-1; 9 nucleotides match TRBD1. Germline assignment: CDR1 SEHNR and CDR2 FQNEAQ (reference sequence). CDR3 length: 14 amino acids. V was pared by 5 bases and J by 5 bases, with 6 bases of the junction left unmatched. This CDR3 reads CASSPQGAGTEAFF. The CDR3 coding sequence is TGTGCCAGCAGCCCACAGGGGGCCGGGACTGAAGCTTTCTTT. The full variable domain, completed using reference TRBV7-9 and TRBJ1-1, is DTGVSQNPRHKITKRGQNVTFRCDPISEHNRLYWYRQTLGQGPEFLTYFQNEAQLEKSRLLSDRFSAERPKGSFSTLEIQRTEQGDSAMYLCASSPQGAGTEAFFGQGTRLTVV.

The CDR3 is CASQLAGTDTQYF. In DNA, the CDR3 is TGTGCCAGCCAGCTCGCTGGCACAGATACGCAGTATTTT. The chain has TRBV27 and TRBJ2-3; no definite D call. Trimming took 8 bases from V and 1 from J, leaving 10 bases between them. CDR1 and CDR2 from the germline V gene are MNHEY and SMNVEV (reference sequence). The CDR3 totals 13 residues.

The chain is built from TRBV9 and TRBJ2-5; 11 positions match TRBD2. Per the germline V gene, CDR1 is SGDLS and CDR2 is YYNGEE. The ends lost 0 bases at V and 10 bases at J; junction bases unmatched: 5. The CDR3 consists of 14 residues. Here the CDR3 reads CASSVVLAGEGQYF. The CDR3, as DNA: TGTGCCAGCAGCGTAGTACTAGCGGGGGAGGGCCAGTACTTC.

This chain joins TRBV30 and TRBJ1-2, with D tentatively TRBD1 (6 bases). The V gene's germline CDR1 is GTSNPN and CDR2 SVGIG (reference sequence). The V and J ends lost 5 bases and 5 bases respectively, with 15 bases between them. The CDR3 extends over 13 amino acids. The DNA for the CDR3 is TGTGCCTGGGCCCCCTTGACAGGATATGGCTACACCTTC. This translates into CAWAPLTGYGYTF.

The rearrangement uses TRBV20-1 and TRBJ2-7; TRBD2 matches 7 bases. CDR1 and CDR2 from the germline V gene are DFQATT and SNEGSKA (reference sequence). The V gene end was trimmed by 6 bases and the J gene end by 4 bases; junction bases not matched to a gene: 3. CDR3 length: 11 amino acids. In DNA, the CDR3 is TGCAGTGCCTGGACTAGATACGAGCAGTACTTC. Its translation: CSAWTRYEQYF.

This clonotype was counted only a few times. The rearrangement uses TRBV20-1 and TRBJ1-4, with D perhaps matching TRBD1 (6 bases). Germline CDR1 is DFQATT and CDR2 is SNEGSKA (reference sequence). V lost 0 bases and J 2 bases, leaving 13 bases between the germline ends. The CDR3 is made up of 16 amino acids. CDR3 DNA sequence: TGCAGTGCTAGAGAGCCGCAGGGGAGGACTAATGAAAAACTGTTTTTT. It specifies CSAREPQGRTNEKLFF.

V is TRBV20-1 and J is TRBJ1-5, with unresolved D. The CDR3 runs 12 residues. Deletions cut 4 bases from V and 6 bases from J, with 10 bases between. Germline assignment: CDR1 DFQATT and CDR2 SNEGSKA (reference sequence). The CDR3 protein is CSAMADGQPQHF. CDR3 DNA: TGCAGTGCTATGGCAGACGGTCAGCCCCAGCATTTT.

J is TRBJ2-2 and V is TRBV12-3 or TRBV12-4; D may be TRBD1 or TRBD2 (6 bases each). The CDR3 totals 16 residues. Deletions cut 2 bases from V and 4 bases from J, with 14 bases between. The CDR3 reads CASSLMGGPGTGELFF. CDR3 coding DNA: TGTGCCAGCAGTTTAATGGGGGGCCCCGGCACCGGGGAGCTGTTTTTT.

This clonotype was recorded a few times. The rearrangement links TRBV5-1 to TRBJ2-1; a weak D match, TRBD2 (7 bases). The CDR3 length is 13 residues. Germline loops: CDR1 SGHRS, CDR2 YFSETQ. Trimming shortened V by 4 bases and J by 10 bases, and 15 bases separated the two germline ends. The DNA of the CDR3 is TGCGCCAGCAGCCGAGGGAGGGGGAACGAGCAGTTCTTC. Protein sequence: CASSRGRGNEQFF.

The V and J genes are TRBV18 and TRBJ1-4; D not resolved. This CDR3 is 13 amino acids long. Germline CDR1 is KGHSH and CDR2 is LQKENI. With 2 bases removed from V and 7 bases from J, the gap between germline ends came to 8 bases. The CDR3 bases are TGTGCCAGCTCACCAAATGGAGGTGAAAAACTGTTTTTT. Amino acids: CASSPNGGEKLFF.

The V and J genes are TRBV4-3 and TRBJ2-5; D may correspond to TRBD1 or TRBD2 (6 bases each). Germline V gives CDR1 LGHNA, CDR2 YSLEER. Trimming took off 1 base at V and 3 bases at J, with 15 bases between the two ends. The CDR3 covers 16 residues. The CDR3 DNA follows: TGCGCCAGCAGCCAAGGGCCTGGAGGGGGAAAAGAGACCCAGTACTTC. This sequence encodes CASSQGPGGGKETQYF.

The CDR3 region has the DNA TGCGCCAGCAGCCACAGGGCCGGTGAAGCTTTCTTT. This translates into CASSHRAGEAFF. V is TRBV4-3 and J is TRBJ1-1; possible D gene TRBD1, 5 bases. This CDR3 comprises 12 residues. V lost 3 bases to trimming and J lost 7 bases, with 9 bases between them. Germline assignment: CDR1 LGHNA and CDR2 YSLEER.

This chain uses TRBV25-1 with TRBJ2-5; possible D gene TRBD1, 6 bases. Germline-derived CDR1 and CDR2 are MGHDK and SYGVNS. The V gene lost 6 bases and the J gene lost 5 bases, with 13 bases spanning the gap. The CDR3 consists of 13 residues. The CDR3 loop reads CASSHRVGETQYF. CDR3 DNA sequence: TGTGCCAGCAGCCACAGGGTTGGGGAGACCCAGTACTTC.